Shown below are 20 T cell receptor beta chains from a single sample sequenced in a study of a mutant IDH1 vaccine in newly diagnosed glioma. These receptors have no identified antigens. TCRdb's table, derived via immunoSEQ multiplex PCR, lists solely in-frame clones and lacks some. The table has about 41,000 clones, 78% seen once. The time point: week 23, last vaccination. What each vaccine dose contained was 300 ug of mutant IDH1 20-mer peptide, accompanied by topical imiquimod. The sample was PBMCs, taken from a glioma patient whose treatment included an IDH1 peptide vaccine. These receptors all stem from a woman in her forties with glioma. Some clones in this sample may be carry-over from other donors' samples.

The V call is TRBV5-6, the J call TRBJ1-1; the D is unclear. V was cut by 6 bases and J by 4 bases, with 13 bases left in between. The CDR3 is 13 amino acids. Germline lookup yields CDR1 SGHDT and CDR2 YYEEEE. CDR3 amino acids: CASTFSVFTEAFF. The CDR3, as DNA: TGTGCCAGCACCTTTTCAGTTTTCACTGAAGCTTTCTTT.

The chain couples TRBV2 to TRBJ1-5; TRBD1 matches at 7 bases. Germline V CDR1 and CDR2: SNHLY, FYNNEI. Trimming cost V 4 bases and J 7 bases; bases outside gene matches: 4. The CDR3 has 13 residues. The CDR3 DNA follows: TGTGCCAGCAGTGGACAGGGCGGGCAGCCCCAGCATTTT. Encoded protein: CASSGQGGQPQHF.

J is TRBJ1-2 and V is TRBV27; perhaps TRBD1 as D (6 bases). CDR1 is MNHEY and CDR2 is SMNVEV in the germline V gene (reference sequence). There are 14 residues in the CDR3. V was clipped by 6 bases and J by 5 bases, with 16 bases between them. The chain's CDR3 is CASRPSGGGYGYTF. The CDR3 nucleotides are TGTGCCAGCAGACCTTCCGGAGGGGGATATGGCTACACCTTC.

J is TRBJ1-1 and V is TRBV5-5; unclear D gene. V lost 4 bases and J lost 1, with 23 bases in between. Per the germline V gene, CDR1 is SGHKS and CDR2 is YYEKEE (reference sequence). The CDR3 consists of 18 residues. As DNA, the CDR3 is TGTGCCAGCAGCCGAGGATGGGGAGGGCGACCTGGGAACACTGAAGCTTTCTTT. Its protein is CASSRGWGGRPGNTEAFF.

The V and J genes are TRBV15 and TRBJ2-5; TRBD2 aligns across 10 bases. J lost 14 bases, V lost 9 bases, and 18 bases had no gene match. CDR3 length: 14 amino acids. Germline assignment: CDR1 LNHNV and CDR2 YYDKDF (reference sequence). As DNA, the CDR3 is TGTGCCACTAGTATAGCGGGGGGTTTTGGGAGACTTTACTTC. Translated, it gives CATSIAGGFGRLYF. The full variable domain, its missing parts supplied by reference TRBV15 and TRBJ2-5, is DAMVIQNPRYQVTQFGKPVTLSCSQTLNHNVMYWYQQKSSQAPKLLFHYYDKDFNNEADTPDNFQSRRPNTSFCFLDIRSPGLGDTAMYLCATSIAGGFGRLYFGPGTRLLVL.

The CDR3 region is CAWSVLSGGTQYF. The CDR3 DNA sequence: TGTGCCTGGAGTGTACTGAGCGGGGGGACCCAGTACTTC. The chain combines TRBV30 with TRBJ2-5; the match to TRBD2 covers 8 bases. The CDR3 extends over 13 amino acids. V trimming: 0 bases; J trimming: 7 bases; junction bases outside the gene matches: 4. Germline values: CDR1 GTSNPN, CDR2 SVGIG (reference sequence).

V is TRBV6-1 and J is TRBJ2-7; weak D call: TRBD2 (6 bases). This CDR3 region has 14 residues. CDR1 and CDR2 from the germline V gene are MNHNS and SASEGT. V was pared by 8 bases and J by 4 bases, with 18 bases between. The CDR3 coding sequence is TGTGCCAGCCAGGCGGGGCTTCCTCCTTACGAGCAGTACTTC. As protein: CASQAGLPPYEQYF.

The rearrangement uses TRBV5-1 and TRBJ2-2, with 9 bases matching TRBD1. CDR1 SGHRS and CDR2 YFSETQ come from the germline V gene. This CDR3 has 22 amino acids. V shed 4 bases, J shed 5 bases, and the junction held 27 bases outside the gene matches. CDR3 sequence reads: CASSRLRNPGTGHGGRTGELFF. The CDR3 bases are TGCGCCAGCAGCCGACTACGTAACCCCGGGACAGGGCATGGGGGGCGGACCGGGGAGCTGTTTTTT. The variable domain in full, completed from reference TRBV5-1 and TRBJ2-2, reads KAGVTQTPRYLIKTRGQQVTLSCSPISGHRSVSWYQQTPGQGLQFLFEYFSETQRNKGNFPGRFSGRQFSNSRSEMNVSTLELGDSALYLCASSRLRNPGTGHGGRTGELFFGEGSRLTVL.

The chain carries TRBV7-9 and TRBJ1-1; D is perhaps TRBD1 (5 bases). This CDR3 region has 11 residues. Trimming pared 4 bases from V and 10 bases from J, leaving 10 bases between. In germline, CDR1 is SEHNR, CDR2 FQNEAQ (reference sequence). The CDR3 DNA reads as TGTGCCAGCAGCTGGGGCCTGGGAGCTTTCTTT. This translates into CASSWGLGAFF. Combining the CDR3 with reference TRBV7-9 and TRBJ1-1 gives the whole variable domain DTGVSQNPRHKITKRGQNVTFRCDPISEHNRLYWYRQTLGQGPEFLTYFQNEAQLEKSRLLSDRFSAERPKGSFSTLEIQRTEQGDSAMYLCASSWGLGAFFGQGTRLTVV.

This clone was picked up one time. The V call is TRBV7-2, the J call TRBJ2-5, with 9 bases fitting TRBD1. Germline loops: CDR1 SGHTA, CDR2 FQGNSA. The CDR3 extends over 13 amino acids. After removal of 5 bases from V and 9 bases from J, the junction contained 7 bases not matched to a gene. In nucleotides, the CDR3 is TGTGCCAGCAGCGCGGGACAGGGTTTCGCCCAGTACTTC. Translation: CASSAGQGFAQYF. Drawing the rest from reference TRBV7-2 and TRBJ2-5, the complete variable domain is GAGVSQSPSNKVTEKGKDVELRCDPISGHTALYWYRQSLGQGLEFLIYFQGNSAPDKSGLPSDRFSAERTGGSVSTLTIQRTQQEDSAVYLCASSAGQGFAQYFGPGTRLLVL.

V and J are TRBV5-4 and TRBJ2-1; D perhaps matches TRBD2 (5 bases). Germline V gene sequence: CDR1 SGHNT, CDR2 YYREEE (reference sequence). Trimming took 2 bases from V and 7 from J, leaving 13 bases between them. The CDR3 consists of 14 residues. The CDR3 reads CASSFPDGGNEQFF. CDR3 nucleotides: TGTGCCAGCAGCTTCCCCGACGGAGGTAATGAGCAGTTCTTC.

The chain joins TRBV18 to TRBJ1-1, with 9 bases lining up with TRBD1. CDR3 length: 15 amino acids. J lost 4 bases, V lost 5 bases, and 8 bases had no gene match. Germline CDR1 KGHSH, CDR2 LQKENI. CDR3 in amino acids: CASSTGTGSFTEAFF. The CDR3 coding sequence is TGTGCCAGCTCAACCGGGACAGGGTCGTTCACTGAAGCTTTCTTT.

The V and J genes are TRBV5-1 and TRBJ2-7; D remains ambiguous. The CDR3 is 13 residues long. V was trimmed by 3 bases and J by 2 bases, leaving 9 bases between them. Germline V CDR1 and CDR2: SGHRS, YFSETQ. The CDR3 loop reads CASSSSSPYEQYF. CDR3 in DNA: TGCGCCAGCAGCTCCAGCAGTCCCTACGAGCAGTACTTC.

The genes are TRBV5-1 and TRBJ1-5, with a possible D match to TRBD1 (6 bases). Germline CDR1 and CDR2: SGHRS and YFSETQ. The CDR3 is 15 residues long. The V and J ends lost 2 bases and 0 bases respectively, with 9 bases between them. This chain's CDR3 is CASSFSGDSNQPQHF. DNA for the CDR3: TGCGCCAGCAGCTTTTCAGGGGATAGCAATCAGCCCCAGCATTTT.

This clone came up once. DNA of the CDR3: TGCGCCAGCAGCCAAGAATGGAGAGGGTACAATGAGCAGTTCTTC. It specifies CASSQEWRGYNEQFF. The chain joins TRBV4-3 to TRBJ2-1; D is possibly TRBD2 (5 bases). The CDR3 has 15 amino acids. CDR1 LGHNA and CDR2 YSLEER come from the germline V gene. Trimming removed 0 bases at V and 4 bases at J, with 10 bases between.

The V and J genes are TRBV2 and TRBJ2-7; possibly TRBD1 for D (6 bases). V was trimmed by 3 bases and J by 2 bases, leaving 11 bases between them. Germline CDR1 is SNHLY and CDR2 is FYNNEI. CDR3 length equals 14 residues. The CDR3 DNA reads TGTGCCAGCAGTGACTTTCAGGGGCCCTACGAGCAGTACTTC. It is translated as CASSDFQGPYEQYF.

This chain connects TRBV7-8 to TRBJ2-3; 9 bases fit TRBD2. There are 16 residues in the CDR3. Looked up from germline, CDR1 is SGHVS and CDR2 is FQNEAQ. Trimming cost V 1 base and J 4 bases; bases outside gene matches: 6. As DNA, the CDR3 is TGTGCCAGCAGCTTAGTCCAGCGGGGGGCTCCAGATACGCAGTATTTT. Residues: CASSLVQRGAPDTQYF.

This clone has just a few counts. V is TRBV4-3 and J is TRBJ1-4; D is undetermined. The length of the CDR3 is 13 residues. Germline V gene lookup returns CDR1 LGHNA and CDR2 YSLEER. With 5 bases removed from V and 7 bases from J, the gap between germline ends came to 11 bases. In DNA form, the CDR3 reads TGCGCCAGCAGCGGGGTAGAGGGTGAAAAACTGTTTTTT. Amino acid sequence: CASSGVEGEKLFF.

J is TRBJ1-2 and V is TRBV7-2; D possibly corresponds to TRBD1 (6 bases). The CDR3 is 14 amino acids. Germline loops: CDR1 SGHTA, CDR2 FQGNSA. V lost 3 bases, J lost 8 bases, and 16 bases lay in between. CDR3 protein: CASSLSDRLDGYTF. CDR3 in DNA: TGTGCCAGCAGCTTGTCCGACAGGCTAGACGGCTACACCTTC.

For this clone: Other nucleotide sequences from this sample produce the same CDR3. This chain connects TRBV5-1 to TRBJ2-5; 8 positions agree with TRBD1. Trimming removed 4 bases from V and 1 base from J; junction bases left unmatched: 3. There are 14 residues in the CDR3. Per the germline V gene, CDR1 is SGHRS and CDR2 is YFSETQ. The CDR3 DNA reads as TGCGCCAGCAGCGTCGGACAGGGCCAAGAGACCCAGTACTTC. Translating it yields CASSVGQGQETQYF. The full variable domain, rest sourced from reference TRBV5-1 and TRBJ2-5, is KAGVTQTPRYLIKTRGQQVTLSCSPISGHRSVSWYQQTPGQGLQFLFEYFSETQRNKGNFPGRFSGRQFSNSRSEMNVSTLELGDSALYLCASSVGQGQETQYFGPGTRLLVL.